This entry concerns a single TCR beta chain. What it binds is not known. The J segment lost 6 bases and the V segment lost 2 bases, leaving 6 bases of the junction unmatched. Germline lookup yields CDR1 MGHRA and CDR2 YSYEKL. The CDR3 is 15 residues long. A library of TCRbeta sequences, prepared with unique molecular identifiers, was generated. TCRdb itself ran the PCR reads through MiXCR, one entry per CDR3 protein. The table shows around 580,000 distinct CDR3 sequences, with 23% occurring only once. This sample stems from a study of T-cell reconstitution after alpha-beta-depleted transplantation in children. Study-level results: Once a year had passed after transplant, T-cell counts and diversity came mostly from newly produced T cells. By about two months after transplant, alpha-beta T cells reportedly arose from several hundred graft clones that had expanded. Where some patients showed high TCRbeta diversity at day 60, it came from recipient T cells and thymic progenitors that had survived.

The genes are TRBV4-1 and TRBJ1-1; TRBD1 agrees at 10 bases. This receptor was identified in a boy younger than two who had a stem cell transplant for acute myeloid leukemia, so the T cells may come from the graft donor. The source material was PBMCs, mostly from graft donor cells, sampled 360 days after TCRalphabeta/CD19-depleted stem cell transplant. In nucleotides, the CDR3 is TGCGCCAGCAGCCAACCCCGGGACAGGGGCTCTGAAGCTTTCTTT. Protein sequence: CASSQPRDRGSEAFF.